This record covers a single T cell receptor beta chain. This entry belongs to a study of T cell changes during pregnancy in multiple sclerosis. This CDR3 is built from 15 residues. V lost 4 bases and J lost 5, with 18 bases in between. Germline V lookup: CDR1 SGHDN, CDR2 FVKESK. Produced via immunoSEQ multiplex PCR; TCRdb's table is partial and in-frame only. The table lists tens of thousands of clones, roughly 90% of them singletons. The sequence was collected from a female donor with multiple sclerosis, enrolled in a pregnancy study. This specimen consisted of peripheral blood, obtained in the second trimester of pregnancy. This chain connects TRBV14 to TRBJ2-7; the D gene is possibly TRBD1 (6 bases). For the CDR3, the DNA is TGTGCCAGCAGCCCCATCGGACAGACCGGGGACGAGCAGTACTTC. Translation gives CASSPIGQTGDEQYF. Combining the CDR3 with reference TRBV14 and TRBJ2-7 gives the whole variable domain EAGVTQFPSHSVIEKGQTVTLRCDPISGHDNLYWYRRVMGKEIKFLLHFVKESKQDESGMPNNRFLAERTGGTYSTLKVQPAELEDSGVYFCASSPIGQTGDEQYFGPGTRLTVT.